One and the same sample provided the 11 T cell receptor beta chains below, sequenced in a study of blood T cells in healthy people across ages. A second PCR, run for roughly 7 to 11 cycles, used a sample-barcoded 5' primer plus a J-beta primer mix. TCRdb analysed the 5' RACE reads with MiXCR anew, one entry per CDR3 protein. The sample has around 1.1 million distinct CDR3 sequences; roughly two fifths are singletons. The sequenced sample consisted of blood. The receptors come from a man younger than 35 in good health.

The CDR3 here is CASSADGSRVYEQYF. CDR3 DNA sequence: TGCGCCAGCAGCGCTGACGGATCCCGTGTTTACGAGCAGTACTTC. The chain couples TRBV5-1 to TRBJ2-5, with no clear D. The J call is in doubt because the DNA end fits TRBJ2-7 better. There are 15 residues in the CDR3. Germline V lookup: CDR1 SGHRS, CDR2 YFSETQ.

CDR3 coding DNA: TGCAGTGCTAGGCCCTATGCGGGGGGCAACCAAGAGACCCAGTACTTC. This codes for CSARPYAGGNQETQYF. The gene calls are TRBV20-1 and TRBJ2-5, with 8 bases aligning to TRBD2. The CDR3 has 16 amino acids. V lost 3 bases, J lost 0 bases, and 9 bases stayed unmatched. Per the germline V gene, CDR1 is DFQATT and CDR2 is SNEGSKA (reference sequence).

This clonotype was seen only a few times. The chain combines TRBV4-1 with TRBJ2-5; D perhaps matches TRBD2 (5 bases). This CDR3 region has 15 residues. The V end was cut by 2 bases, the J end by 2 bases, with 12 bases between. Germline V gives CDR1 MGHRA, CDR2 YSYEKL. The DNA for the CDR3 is TGCGCCAGCAGCCAATTACAGAGGGTACAAGAGACCCAGTACTTC. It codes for CASSQLQRVQETQYF.

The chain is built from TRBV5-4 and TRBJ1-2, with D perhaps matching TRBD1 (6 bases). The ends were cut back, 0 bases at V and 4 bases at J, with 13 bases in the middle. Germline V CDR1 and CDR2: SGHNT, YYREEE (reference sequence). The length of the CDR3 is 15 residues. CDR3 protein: CASSLEPGQAYGYTF. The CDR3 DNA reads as TGTGCCAGCAGCTTGGAACCGGGACAAGCCTATGGCTACACCTTC.

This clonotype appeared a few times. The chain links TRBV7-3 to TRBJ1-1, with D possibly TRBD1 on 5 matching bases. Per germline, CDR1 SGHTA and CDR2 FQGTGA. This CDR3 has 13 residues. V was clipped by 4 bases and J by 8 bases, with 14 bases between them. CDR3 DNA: TGTGCCAGCAGCTCCCAGGGTCGGGAAGAAGCTTTCTTT. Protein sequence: CASSSQGREEAFF.

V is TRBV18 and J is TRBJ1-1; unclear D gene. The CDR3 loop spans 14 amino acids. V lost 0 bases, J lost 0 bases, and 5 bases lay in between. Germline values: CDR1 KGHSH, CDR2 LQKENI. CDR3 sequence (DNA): TGTGCCAGCTCACCACCATCCATGAACACTGAAGCTTTCTTT. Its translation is CASSPPSMNTEAFF.

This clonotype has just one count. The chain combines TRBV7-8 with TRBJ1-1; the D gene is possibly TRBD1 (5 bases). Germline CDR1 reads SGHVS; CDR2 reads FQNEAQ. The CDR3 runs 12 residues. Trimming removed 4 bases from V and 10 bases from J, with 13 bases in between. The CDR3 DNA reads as TGTGCCAGCAGCTCGGGGGGATATCGAGCTTTCTTT. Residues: CASSSGGYRAFF.

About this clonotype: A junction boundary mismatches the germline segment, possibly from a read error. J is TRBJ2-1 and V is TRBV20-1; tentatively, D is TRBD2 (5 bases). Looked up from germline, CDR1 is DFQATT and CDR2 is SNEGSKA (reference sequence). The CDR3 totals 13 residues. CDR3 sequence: CSTRVAPLREQFF. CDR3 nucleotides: TGCAGTACTAGAGTGGCACCCCTGCGAGAGCAGTTCTTC.

As DNA, the CDR3 is TGTGCCAGCAGTTACTCGTACCCGGGTGGTCGGGGCACTGAAGCTTTCTTT. Translating gives CASSYSYPGGRGTEAFF. The J gene is TRBJ1-1, the V gene TRBV6-2 or TRBV6-3; D ambiguous. This CDR3 is 17 amino acids long. CDR1 MNHEY and CDR2 SVGEGT come from the germline V gene. V was cut by 0 bases and J by 4 bases, with 18 bases left in between.

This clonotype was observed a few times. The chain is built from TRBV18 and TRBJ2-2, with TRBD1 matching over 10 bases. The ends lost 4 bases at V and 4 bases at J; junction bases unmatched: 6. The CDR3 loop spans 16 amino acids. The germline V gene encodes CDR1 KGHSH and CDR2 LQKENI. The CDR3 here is CASSLRQGASTGELFF. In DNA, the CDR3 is TGTGCCAGCTCACTACGACAGGGGGCAAGCACCGGGGAGCTGTTTTTT.

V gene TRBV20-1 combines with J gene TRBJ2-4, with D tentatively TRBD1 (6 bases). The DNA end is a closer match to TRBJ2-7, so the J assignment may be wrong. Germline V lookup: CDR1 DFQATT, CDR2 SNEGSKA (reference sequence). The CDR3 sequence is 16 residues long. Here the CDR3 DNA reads TGCAGTGCTAGAGGGACAGCGGCTCGGTCATCCTACGAGCAGTACTTC. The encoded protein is CSARGTAARSSYEQYF.